This T cell receptor beta chain was recovered during a study of CXCR3-negative and CXCR3-positive naive CD8 T cells. The V gene's germline CDR1 is SQVTM and CDR2 ANQGSEA. The CDR3 contains 13 residues. About this clonotype: Its antigen is not identified.

Study-level points and caveats: The study found that naive CXCR3-negative and CXCR3-positive cells shared TRBV-TRBJ usage, while memory cells differed. Higher TRB CDR3 hydrophobicity marked CXCR3-positive naive cells relative to CXCR3-negative naive cells.

Each TRB cDNA library was prepared by 5' RACE (with UMI labels). TCRdb re-called the 5' RACE reads; every CDR3 protein appears as one record, without DNA. This sample lists approximately 100,000 distinct CDR3 sequences; its ten largest clones have approximately 0.38%. Naive CD8+ T cells were CD45RO-CCR7+CD27+CD95-. This chain joins TRBV29-1 and TRBJ2-7; checking the TCRdb D call of TRBD1 is not possible without DNA. The sequenced material came from naive CXCR3+ CD8+ T cells from blood. Subset of the sample: CD45RO-CCR7+CD27+CD95- naive CD8+ T cells expressing CXCR3 (TNR3+). The source of this sequence is a human donor in good health. Some clones in this sample may be carry-over from other donors' samples. The CDR3: CSARTVSSYEQYF.